Listed here are 13 T cell receptor beta chains from one sample, sequenced in a study of T-cell reconstitution after alpha-beta-depleted transplantation in children. Preparation of the TCRbeta library involved a method that used unique molecular identifiers. TCRdb reprocessed the PCR reads with MiXCR, giving one entry per CDR3 protein. The repertoire holds 200,000 to 300,000 distinct CDR3 sequences, with more than 10% as singletons. Sequenced here: PBMCs from the stem cell graft donor, sampled from the stem cell graft. The source of these receptors is a human donor who donated a stem cell graft to a child with acute lymphoblastic leukemia.

This clonotype was seen repeatedly, ten times or more. J is TRBJ1-2 and V is TRBV12-3 or TRBV12-4; D gene uncertain. The CDR3 contains 12 residues. V was trimmed by 6 bases and J by 8 bases, leaving 13 bases between them. The CDR3 sequence is CASRQGLRGYTF. The CDR3 DNA sequence: TGTGCCAGCAGGCAAGGGCTCAGGGGCTACACCTTC.

This clonotype was seen ten or more times. The chain combines TRBV28 with TRBJ2-5, with a tentative D call TRBD2 (5 bases). The CDR3 sequence is 13 residues long. Germline-derived CDR1 and CDR2 are MDHEN and SYDVKM. Trimming pared 2 bases from V and 13 bases from J, leaving 17 bases between. The CDR3 sequence: CASSLSRLSRGYF. The DNA for the CDR3 is TGTGCCAGCAGTTTAAGCCGCCTTAGCCGGGGGTACTTC.

This clonotype was counted at least ten times. This chain uses TRBV19 with TRBJ2-4, with a tentative D call TRBD2 (5 bases). V was trimmed by 3 bases and J by 8 bases, leaving 5 bases between them. This CDR3 is 11 amino acids long. CDR1 and CDR2 from the germline V gene are LNHDA and SQIVND (reference sequence). CDR3 sequence reads: CASSMRDIQYF. In nucleotides, the CDR3 is TGTGCCAGTAGTATGCGGGACATTCAGTACTTC.

This clonotype was picked up many times. The rearrangement joins TRBV4-2 to TRBJ2-7, with D tentatively TRBD1 (6 bases). CDR1 LGHNA and CDR2 YNFKEQ come from the germline V gene. V was cut by 1 base and J by 7 bases, with 14 bases left in between. This CDR3 contains 14 residues. CDR3 protein: CASSQGPGVREQYF. DNA of the CDR3: TGTGCCAGCAGCCAAGGCCCAGGGGTGAGGGAGCAGTACTTC.

Worth noting for this clonotype: This may come from a read error, since a much larger clone is one base off. The J gene is TRBJ2-7, the V gene TRBV12-3 or TRBV12-4; a weak D match, TRBD1 (6 bases). The CDR3 has 13 residues. Written as DNA, the CDR3 is TGTGCCAGCAGTTTCGGACAGTACTACGAGCAGAACTTC. Protein product: CASSFGQYYEQNF.

This clonotype was observed many times. V and J are TRBV12-3 or TRBV12-4 and TRBJ2-3, with TRBD2 matching 7 bases. The V segment lost 1 base and the J segment 4 bases; nucleotides outside the gene matches: 5. There are 15 residues in the CDR3. This chain's CDR3 is CASSLGGSVSDTQYF. The CDR3 DNA follows: TGTGCCAGCAGTTTAGGCGGGAGCGTCTCAGATACGCAGTATTTT.

There are many counts of this clonotype. This chain uses TRBV20-1 with TRBJ1-2; tentatively, D is TRBD1 (6 bases). Germline V lookup: CDR1 DFQATT, CDR2 SNEGSKA (reference sequence). The CDR3 runs to 15 residues. Trimming shortened V by 7 bases and J by 4 bases, and 22 bases separated the two germline ends. CDR3 in amino acids: CSVTDSPDNAYGYTF. The CDR3 nucleotides are TGCAGTGTTACGGACAGTCCCGACAACGCCTATGGCTACACCTTC.

This clonotype appeared many times. V is TRBV12-3 or TRBV12-4 and J is TRBJ2-3, with 14 positions matching TRBD2. This CDR3 region has 15 residues. Unmatched junction bases numbered 4, after V lost 5 bases and J lost 6 bases. As DNA, the CDR3 is TGTGCCAGCAGTAGACTAGCGGGGGGGCCCGATACGCAGTATTTT. Residues: CASSRLAGGPDTQYF.

This clonotype was counted many times. The rearrangement links TRBV20-1 to TRBJ1-5; D unresolved. The CDR3 loop spans 12 amino acids. From germline, CDR1 is DFQATT and CDR2 SNEGSKA (reference sequence). V gave up 0 bases and J gave up 9 bases, with 9 bases separating them. The CDR3 region is CSAREGARPQHF. CDR3 coding DNA: TGCAGTGCTAGAGAAGGAGCTCGGCCCCAGCATTTT.

This clonotype was recorded many times. This chain joins TRBV28 and TRBJ1-6; D possibly corresponds to TRBD1 (5 bases). V was shortened by 5 bases and J by 5 bases, with 19 bases between the two germline ends. The CDR3 runs 17 residues. Germline CDR1 reads MDHEN; CDR2 reads SYDVKM. CDR3 protein: CASSLRWGDSNNSPLHF. Here the CDR3 DNA reads TGTGCCAGCAGTCTGCGGTGGGGGGATTCAAATAATTCACCCCTCCACTTT.

This clonotype was seen repeatedly, ten times or more. The chain employs TRBV7-8 and TRBJ2-1; 7 positions match TRBD2. V lost 5 bases and J lost 1; bases outside the gene matches: 5. Germline loops: CDR1 SGHVS, CDR2 FQNEAQ. The CDR3 spans 15 residues. CDR3 region: CASSTGLTSYNEQFF. The CDR3 nucleotides read TGTGCCAGCAGCACGGGACTAACTTCCTACAATGAGCAGTTCTTC.

There are a few counts of this clonotype. The chain combines TRBV12-3 or TRBV12-4 with TRBJ2-4; 12 bases are shared with TRBD2. This CDR3 comprises 19 residues. Trimming cost V 0 bases and J 9 bases; bases outside gene matches: 15. The CDR3 region has the DNA TGTGCCAGCAGTTTAGCGATCGGGGCGACTAGCGGGAGATTGGTCATTCAGTACTTC. It is translated as CASSLAIGATSGRLVIQYF.

J is TRBJ2-3 and V is TRBV18, with TRBD1 as a possible D gene (5 bases). The CDR3 runs to 15 residues. The germline V gene has CDR1 KGHSH and CDR2 LQKENI. The V and J ends lost 2 bases and 5 bases respectively, with 14 bases between them. The CDR3: CASSPSGAPGDTQYF. The CDR3 nucleotides read TGTGCCAGCTCACCAAGTGGGGCACCGGGAGATACGCAGTATTTT.